The next 23 T cell receptor beta chains were all read from a single sample in a study of glioma-infiltrating T cells after dendritic cell vaccination. Regarding time point: after dendritic cell vaccination, including at tumor progression/relapse. Profiled with immunoSEQ multiplex PCR; TCRdb holds only in-frame clones, not every one. The repertoire holds about 87,000 clones, with roughly four fifths as singletons. The sample in question was blood, obtained after dendritic cell vaccination. Every receptor here comes from a human donor with glioblastoma.

The chain has TRBV7-3 and TRBJ2-2, with 10 bases fitting TRBD2. The CDR3 spans 18 residues. Germline CDR1 SGHTA, CDR2 FQGTGA. The J segment lost 2 bases and the V segment lost 0 bases, leaving 6 bases of the junction unmatched. CDR3 nucleotides: TGTGCCAGCAGCTTAACAACAGCGGGGGGGCCCAACACCGGGGAGCTGTTTTTT. Protein: CASSLTTAGGPNTGELFF. Based on the CDR3 plus reference TRBV7-3 and TRBJ2-2, the full variable domain is GAGVSQTPSNKVTEKGKYVELRCDPISGHTALYWYRQSLGQGPEFLIYFQGTGAADDSGLPNDRFFAVRPEGSVSTLKIQRTERGDSAVYLCASSLTTAGGPNTGELFFGEGSRLTVL.

This chain links TRBV5-4 with TRBJ1-1, with a tentative D call TRBD1 (5 bases). This CDR3 is built from 14 residues. V was cut by 10 bases and J by 0 bases, with 16 bases left in between. CDR1 SGHNT and CDR2 YYREEE come from the germline V gene (reference sequence). CDR3 amino acids: CAYRGGVMNTEAFF. The CDR3 coding sequence is TGTGCCTATCGGGGGGGTGTCATGAACACTGAAGCTTTCTTT.

Here the CDR3 DNA reads TGTGCCAGCAGCGCGACAGGGAGGAATGAGCAGTTCTTC. Its translation: CASSATGRNEQFF. J is TRBJ2-1 and V is TRBV9; D may be TRBD1 (7 bases). The CDR3 is 13 residues long. Trimming took 3 bases from V and 7 from J, leaving 11 bases between them. The germline V gene has CDR1 SGDLS and CDR2 YYNGEE.

The V gene is TRBV5-6, the J gene TRBJ2-5, with D tentatively TRBD2 (6 bases). CDR3 size: 17 residues. Germline V lookup: CDR1 SGHDT, CDR2 YYEEEE. Between the trimmed V and J ends, which lost 0 bases and 2 bases, there was a span of 17 bases. The DNA of the CDR3 is TGTGCCAGCAGCTTGGGTAGGTCGGCGGGGTATCAAGAGACCCAGTACTTC. Amino acids: CASSLGRSAGYQETQYF.

This clone was observed a handful of times. The CDR3 protein is CATGDGGRFDTQYF. CDR3 nucleotides: TGTGCCACCGGAGACGGGGGGCGATTCGATACGCAGTATTTT. The chain carries TRBV15 and TRBJ2-3; perhaps TRBD2 as D (7 bases). CDR1 LNHNV and CDR2 YYDKDF come from the germline V gene (reference sequence). Trimming pared 8 bases from V and 6 bases from J, leaving 18 bases between. The length of the CDR3 is 14 residues.

V and J are TRBV25-1 and TRBJ1-2, with 9 bases that match TRBD1. The CDR3 sequence is 15 residues long. V trimming: 4 bases; J trimming: 6 bases; junction bases outside the gene matches: 9. CDR1 and CDR2 from the germline V gene are MGHDK and SYGVNS. For the CDR3, the DNA is TGTGCCAGCAGTGCCGCTGGGACAGGGACCCATGGCTACACCTTC. Translating gives CASSAAGTGTHGYTF.

The chain joins TRBV19 to TRBJ1-2; D is unclear. The germline V gene encodes CDR1 LNHDA and CDR2 SQIVND (reference sequence). Between the trimmed V and J ends, which lost 0 bases and 1 base, there was a span of 9 bases. CDR3 length: 15 amino acids. The CDR3 bases are TGTGCCAGTAGTATAGACGGGGATTTTAACTATGGCTACACCTTC. This codes for CASSIDGDFNYGYTF.

The rearrangement joins TRBV5-6 to TRBJ2-3, with 7 bases identical to TRBD1. CDR3 length equals 15 residues. The V segment lost 4 bases and the J segment 6 bases; nucleotides outside the gene matches: 11. Looked up from germline, CDR1 is SGHDT and CDR2 is YYEEEE. In DNA, the CDR3 is TGTGCCAGCAGCCCATTAGGGCAGGGGGTGGATACGCAGTATTTT. Amino acids: CASSPLGQGVDTQYF. The full variable domain, its missing parts supplied by reference TRBV5-6 and TRBJ2-3, is DAGVTQSPTHLIKTRGQQVTLRCSPKSGHDTVSWYQQALGQGPQFIFQYYEEEERQRGNFPDRFSGHQFPNYSSELNVNALLLGDSALYLCASSPLGQGVDTQYFGPGTRLTVL.

J is TRBJ2-1 and V is TRBV7-2; a weak D match, TRBD2 (6 bases). The germline CDR1 and CDR2 sequences are SGHTA and FQGNSA. The CDR3 is 16 residues long. Between the trimmed V and J ends, which lost 3 bases and 1 base, there was a span of 13 bases. The CDR3 sequence: CASSFQSGSSYNEQFF. The CDR3 DNA sequence: TGTGCCAGCAGCTTCCAAAGCGGGTCGTCCTACAATGAGCAGTTCTTC.

This clone has a single count. V usage is TRBV5-1 and J usage is TRBJ2-3; 16 bases map to TRBD2. Trimming took 5 bases from V and 4 from J; bases not matched to a gene: 4. Germline lookup yields CDR1 SGHRS and CDR2 YFSETQ. The CDR3 runs 16 residues. CDR3 bases: TGCGCCAGCAGGCCCGGGACTAGCGGGGGGGCAGATACGCAGTATTTT. Translating gives CASRPGTSGGADTQYF.

The rearrangement uses TRBV4-3 and TRBJ2-1; TRBD2 might be the D (5 bases). V was clipped by 0 bases and J by 8 bases, with 8 bases between them. The CDR3 runs 13 residues. The germline V gene encodes CDR1 LGHNA and CDR2 YSLEER. The CDR3 DNA reads TGCGCCAGCAGCCAAGATCGGGGAGATGAGCAGTTCTTC. Amino acid sequence: CASSQDRGDEQFF.

V usage is TRBV6-1 and J usage is TRBJ2-3, with a weak D call TRBD2 (5 bases). Germline V gives CDR1 MNHNS, CDR2 SASEGT. With 2 bases removed from V and 1 base from J, the gap between germline ends came to 13 bases. The CDR3 has 16 amino acids. The CDR3: CASSEMWGEGTDTQYF. The CDR3 DNA sequence: TGTGCCAGCAGTGAAATGTGGGGAGAAGGCACAGATACGCAGTATTTT.

The gene calls are TRBV5-1 and TRBJ1-1; D is possibly TRBD1 (5 bases). This CDR3 is 16 amino acids long. CDR1 is SGHRS, CDR2 YFSETQ, per germline. V was clipped by 0 bases and J by 3 bases, with 15 bases between them. CDR3 region: CASSLASGRRDTEAFF. The CDR3, as DNA: TGCGCCAGCAGCTTGGCCTCAGGGCGCCGGGACACTGAAGCTTTCTTT.

The J gene is TRBJ1-3, the V gene TRBV9; D unclear. The CDR3 loop spans 14 amino acids. Deletions cut 1 base from V and 2 bases from J, with 7 bases between. The germline V gene encodes CDR1 SGDLS and CDR2 YYNGEE. The CDR3, as DNA: TGTGCCAGCAGCGTACGAGGTGCTGGAAACACCATATATTTT. It encodes CASSVRGAGNTIYF. The entire variable domain, with the rest obtained from reference TRBV9 and TRBJ1-3, is as follows: DSGVTQTPKHLITATGQRVTLRCSPRSGDLSVYWYQQSLDQGLQFLIQYYNGEERAKGNILERFSAQQFPDLHSELNLSSLELGDSALYFCASSVRGAGNTIYFGEGSWLTVV.

The chain couples TRBV19 to TRBJ1-4; possibly TRBD1 for D (5 bases). The CDR3 has 16 amino acids. The germline V gene encodes CDR1 LNHDA and CDR2 SQIVND (reference sequence). Between the trimmed V and J ends, which lost 4 bases and 0 bases, there was a span of 12 bases. CDR3 coding DNA: TGTGCCAGTAGTAACGAGGGAGGGGCAACTAATGAAAAACTGTTTTTT. As protein: CASSNEGGATNEKLFF.

This clone was detected once. The chain joins TRBV27 to TRBJ2-1, with D uncertain. Deletions cut 5 bases from V and 12 bases from J, with 14 bases between. The CDR3 totals 12 residues. Germline CDR1 is MNHEY and CDR2 is SMNVEV (reference sequence). The CDR3 DNA follows: TGTGCCAGCAGTCCCACGATGGTAGTGCAGTTCTTC. Its protein is CASSPTMVVQFF.

CDR3 protein: CASSLTRDGTEAFF. CDR3 bases: TGCGCCAGCAGCTTGACCAGGGATGGCACTGAAGCTTTCTTT. The rearrangement links TRBV5-1 to TRBJ1-1; D possibly corresponds to TRBD1 (5 bases). Germline CDR1 is SGHRS and CDR2 is YFSETQ. The CDR3 runs 14 residues. Between the trimmed V and J ends, which lost 1 base and 4 bases, there was a span of 11 bases.

V and J are TRBV4-1 and TRBJ1-1; D is perhaps TRBD1 (5 bases). The CDR3 is 17 residues long. CDR1 and CDR2 from the germline V gene are MGHRA and YSYEKL. V was pared by 4 bases and J by 1 base, with 19 bases between. For the CDR3, the DNA is TGCGCCAGCAGCCCGGGGGACGGACTTGACTGGAACACTGAAGCTTTCTTT. Its protein is CASSPGDGLDWNTEAFF.

This clone was detected once. This sequence joins TRBV7-9 and TRBJ2-3, with 8 nucleotides matching TRBD2. The CDR3 runs 16 residues. In germline, CDR1 is SEHNR, CDR2 FQNEAQ (reference sequence). Unmatched junction bases numbered 3, after V lost 0 bases and J lost 1 base. The CDR3: CASSLAGRGGTDTQYF. The CDR3 DNA reads as TGTGCCAGCAGCTTAGCGGGGCGGGGGGGCACAGATACGCAGTATTTT.

V and J are TRBV29-1 and TRBJ2-3; TRBD2 is a possible D gene (6 bases). There are 16 residues in the CDR3. V was clipped by 6 bases and J by 4 bases, with 23 bases between them. CDR1 and CDR2 (germline): SQVTM, ANQGSEA. The DNA for the CDR3 is TGCAGCGTAGATCTGACCGGGGGTAAAGGTGCAGATACGCAGTATTTT. Its translation: CSVDLTGGKGADTQYF.

The J gene is TRBJ2-5, the V gene TRBV5-6, with TRBD1 matching over 9 bases. Germline V lookup: CDR1 SGHDT, CDR2 YYEEEE. The CDR3 length is 14 residues. Losses at the gene ends were 3 bases for V and 5 bases for J; bases not matched to a gene: 5. DNA of the CDR3: TGTGCCAGCAGCTGGGGACAGGGAGGCGAGACCCAGTACTTC. Translating gives CASSWGQGGETQYF.

The chain has TRBV9 and TRBJ1-1; tentative D call: TRBD1 (6 bases). The CDR3 extends over 15 amino acids. Germline CDR1 is SGDLS and CDR2 is YYNGEE. The ends were cut back, 4 bases at V and 7 bases at J, with 20 bases in the middle. The CDR3 is CASSQLVGGQGEAFF. The CDR3, as DNA: TGTGCCAGCAGCCAACTAGTGGGGGGGCAGGGTGAAGCTTTCTTT.

The chain is built from TRBV4-3 and TRBJ1-1; 9 bases are shared with TRBD1. Germline V CDR1 and CDR2: LGHNA, YSLEER. The CDR3 runs 15 residues. V was clipped by 2 bases and J by 1 base; unmatched bases: 2. This CDR3 reads CASSQWTGENTEAFF. In nucleotides, the CDR3 is TGCGCCAGCAGCCAATGGACAGGGGAGAACACTGAAGCTTTCTTT.